The TCR beta chain under discussion was sequenced for a study of CD4 T cells in relation to SARS-CoV-2 and coronaviruses. Notes on this clone: Its cognate antigen is unknown.

Generated by immunoSEQ multiplex PCR, the TCRdb table keeps only in-frame clones and is missing some. The repertoire consists of tens of thousands of clones, with approximately 72% occurring once and the leading ten covering over 15%. The CDR3 has 17 amino acids. Trimming removed 5 bases at V and 0 bases at J, with 14 bases between. CDR1 and CDR2 from the germline V gene are MNHEY and SVGEGT. CD4+ T cells from unexposed donors were obtained before the COVID-19 pandemic (2011-2018). Isolation of CD4+ T cells took place after about 10 days in culture. The clonotype originates from a human donor in good health. The V gene is TRBV6-2 or TRBV6-3, the J gene TRBJ2-6; D is ambiguous. The specimen sequenced was CD4+ T cells from PBMCs, cultured in vitro. Written as DNA, the CDR3 is TGTGCCAGCAGTACTTCTCGGGCAGGCTCTGGGGCCAACGTCCTGACTTTC. As protein: CASSTSRAGSGANVLTF.